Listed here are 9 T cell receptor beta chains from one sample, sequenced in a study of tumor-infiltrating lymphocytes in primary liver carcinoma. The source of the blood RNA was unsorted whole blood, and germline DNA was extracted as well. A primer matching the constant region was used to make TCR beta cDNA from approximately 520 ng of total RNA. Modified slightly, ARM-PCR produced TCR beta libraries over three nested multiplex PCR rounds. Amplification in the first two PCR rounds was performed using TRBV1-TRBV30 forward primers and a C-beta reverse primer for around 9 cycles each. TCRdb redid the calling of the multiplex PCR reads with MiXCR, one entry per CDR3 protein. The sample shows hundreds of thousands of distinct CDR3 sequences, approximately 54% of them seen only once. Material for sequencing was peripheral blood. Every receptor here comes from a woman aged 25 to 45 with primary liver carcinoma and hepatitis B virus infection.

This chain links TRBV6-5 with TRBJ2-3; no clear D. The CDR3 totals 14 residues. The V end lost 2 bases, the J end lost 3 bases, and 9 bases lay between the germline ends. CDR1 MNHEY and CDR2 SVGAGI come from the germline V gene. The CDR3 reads CASSYPSRTDTQYF. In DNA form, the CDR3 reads TGTGCCAGCAGTTACCCTAGTAGGACAGATACGCAGTATTTT.

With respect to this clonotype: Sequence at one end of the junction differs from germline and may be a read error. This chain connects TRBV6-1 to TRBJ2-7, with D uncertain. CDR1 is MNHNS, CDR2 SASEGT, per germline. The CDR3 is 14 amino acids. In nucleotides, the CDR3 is TGTGTCAGCAGACTGGTCCGTGAGGCCTACGAGCAGTACTTC. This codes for CVSRLVREAYEQYF.

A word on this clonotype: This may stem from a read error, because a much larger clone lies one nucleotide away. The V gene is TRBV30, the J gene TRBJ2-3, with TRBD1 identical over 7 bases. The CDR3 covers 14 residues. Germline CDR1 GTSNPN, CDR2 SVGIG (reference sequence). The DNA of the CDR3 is TGTGACTGGAGCGACAGGGTGTGGGCAGATACGCAGTATTTT. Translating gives CDWSDRVWADTQYF.

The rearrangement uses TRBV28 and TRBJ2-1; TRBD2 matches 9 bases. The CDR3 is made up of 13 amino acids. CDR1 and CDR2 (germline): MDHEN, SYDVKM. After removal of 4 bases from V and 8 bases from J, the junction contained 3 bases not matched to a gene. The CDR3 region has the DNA TGTGCCAGCAGTTCCGGGACTAGCTATGAGCAGTTCTTC. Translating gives CASSSGTSYEQFF.

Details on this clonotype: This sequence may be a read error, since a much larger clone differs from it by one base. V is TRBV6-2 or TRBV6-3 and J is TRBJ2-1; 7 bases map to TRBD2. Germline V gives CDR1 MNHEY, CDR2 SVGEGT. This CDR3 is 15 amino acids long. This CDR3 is CVSTITSASPNEQFF. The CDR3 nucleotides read TGTGTCAGCACTATTACTAGCGCGAGCCCCAATGAGCAGTTCTTC.

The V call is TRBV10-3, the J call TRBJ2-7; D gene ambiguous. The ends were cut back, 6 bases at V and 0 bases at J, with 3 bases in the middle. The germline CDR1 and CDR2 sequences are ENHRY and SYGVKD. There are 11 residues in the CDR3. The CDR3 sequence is CAISPSYEQYF. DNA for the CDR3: TGTGCCATCAGCCCCTCCTACGAGCAGTACTTC.

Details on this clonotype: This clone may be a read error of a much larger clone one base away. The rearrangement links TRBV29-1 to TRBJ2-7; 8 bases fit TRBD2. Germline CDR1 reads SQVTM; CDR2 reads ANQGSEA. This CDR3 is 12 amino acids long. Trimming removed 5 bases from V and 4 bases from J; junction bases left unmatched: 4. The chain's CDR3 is CSVIGRAYEQYF. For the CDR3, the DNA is TGCAGCGTTATCGGGAGGGCGTACGAGCAGTACTTC.

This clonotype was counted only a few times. The CDR3 coding sequence is TGTGCCAGCAGCGCTTCCCTACGTAATGAGCAGTTCTTC. This gives the protein CASSASLRNEQFF. The chain is built from TRBV12-3 or TRBV12-4 and TRBJ2-1; D not certain. CDR3 length: 13 amino acids. Trimming took 6 bases from V and 7 from J, leaving 13 bases between them.

The chain's CDR3 is CASNLFTGTNTEAFF. Written as DNA, the CDR3 is TGTGCCAGCAACTTATTTACAGGGACGAACACTGAAGCTTTCTTT. The V and J genes are TRBV5-6 and TRBJ1-1; D possibly corresponds to TRBD1 (6 bases). CDR1 and CDR2 from the germline V gene are SGHDT and YYEEEE. The V and J ends lost 6 bases and 1 base respectively, with 16 bases between them. The CDR3 is 15 residues long.